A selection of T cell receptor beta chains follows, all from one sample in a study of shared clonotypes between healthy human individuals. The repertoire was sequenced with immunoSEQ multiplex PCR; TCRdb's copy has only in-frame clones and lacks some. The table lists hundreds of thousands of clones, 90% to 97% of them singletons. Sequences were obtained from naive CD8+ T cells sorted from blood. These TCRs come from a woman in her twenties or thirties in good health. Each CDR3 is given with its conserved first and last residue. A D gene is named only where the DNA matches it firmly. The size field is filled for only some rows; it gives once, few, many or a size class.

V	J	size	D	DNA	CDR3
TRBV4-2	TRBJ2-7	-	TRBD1	TGTGCCAGCAGCCAAGAGGAAACAGGGGGTTACGAGCAGTACTTC	CASSQEETGGYEQYF
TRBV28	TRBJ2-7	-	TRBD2	TGTGCCAGCATTAGGCTAGCGGGACTCGAGCAGTACTTC	CASIRLAGLEQYF
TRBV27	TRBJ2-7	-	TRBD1	TGTGCCAGCAGTTTACTGACAGGGGGCTTCTACGAGCAGTACTTC	CASSLLTGGFYEQYF
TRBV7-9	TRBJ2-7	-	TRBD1	TGTGCCAGCACCCTGGGGCCTGACAGGGGAAGGATTAACGAGCAGTACTTC	CASTLGPDRGRINEQYF
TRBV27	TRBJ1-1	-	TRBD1	TGTGCCAGCAGTTTATCGCTCAGGGGGACAAACACTGAAGCTTTCTTT	CASSLSLRGTNTEAFF
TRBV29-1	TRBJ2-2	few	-	TGCAGCCCTAAGGCCTCTCTTGTTGGCGGGGAGCTGTTTTTT	CSPKASLVGGELFF
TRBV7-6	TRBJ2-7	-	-	TGTGCCAGCAGCTCGCAGGGATACCTCGCCTACGAGCAGTACTTC	CASSSQGYLAYEQYF
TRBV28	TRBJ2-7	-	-	TGTGCCAGCAGCAGTTATACCCCTCTTGGGAACTACGAGCAGTACTTC	CASSSYTPLGNYEQYF
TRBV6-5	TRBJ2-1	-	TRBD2	TGTGCCAGCAGTTCCTGGCGGGAGGTGGTGGGAGATGAGCAGTTCTTC	CASSSWREVVGDEQFF
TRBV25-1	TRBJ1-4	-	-	TGTGCCAGCAGTGAAGGTCAGGGGTGGGGTGAAAAACTGTTTTTT	CASSEGQGWGEKLFF
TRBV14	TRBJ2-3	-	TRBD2	TGTGCCAGCAGCGACCTAGCGGGGGGTGCAGATACGCAGTATTTT	CASSDLAGGADTQYF
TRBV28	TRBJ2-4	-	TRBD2	TGTGCCAGCAGCCCGGTGGGGGACTACGGAAACATTCAGTACTTC	CASSPVGDYGNIQYF
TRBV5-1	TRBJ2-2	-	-	TGCGCCAGCAGGGTTGGCGGGGAGCTGTTTTTT	CASRVGGELFF
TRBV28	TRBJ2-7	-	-	TGTGCCAGCAGTTTCACAAGTCGGGGGCCCAGCTCCTACGAGCAGTACTTC	CASSFTSRGPSSYEQYF
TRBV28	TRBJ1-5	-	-	TGTGCCAGCAGTTTTGATGGCCCCCAGCCCCAGCATTTT	CASSFDGPQPQHF
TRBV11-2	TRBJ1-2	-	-	TGTGCCAGCAGCCCCGCCGGGGGAGGGGTGTATGGCTACACCTTC	CASSPAGGGVYGYTF
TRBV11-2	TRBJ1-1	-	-	TGTGCCAGCAGTTTGGCCCTAGGCTCCACTGAAGCTTTCTTT	CASSLALGSTEAFF
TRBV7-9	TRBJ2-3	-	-	TGTGCCAGCGGCGACGTTGATCCGCAGTATTTT	CASGDVDPQYF
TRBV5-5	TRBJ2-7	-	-	TGTGCCAGCAGCTTAAGTAGGGCGTTAGAGCAGTACTTC	CASSLSRALEQYF
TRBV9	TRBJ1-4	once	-	TGTGCCAGCAGCGCGGAGGGGACAACTAATGAAAAACTGTTTTTT	CASSAEGTTNEKLFF
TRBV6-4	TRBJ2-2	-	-	TGTGCCAGCAGTCCTGGTCTGGGATTCACGAACACCGGGGAGCTGTTTTTT	CASSPGLGFTNTGELFF
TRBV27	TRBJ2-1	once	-	TGTGCCAGTTCCTATATTACCTCCTACAATGAGCAGTTCTTC	CASSYITSYNEQFF
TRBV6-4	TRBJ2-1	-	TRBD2	TGTGCCAGCAGTGACCCGGCTAGCGGGAAGGATGAGCAGTTCTTC	CASSDPASGKDEQFF
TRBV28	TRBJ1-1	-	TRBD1	TGTGCCAGCAGCCTGACCGGGACAGGGGGCACTGAAGCTTTCTTT	CASSLTGTGGTEAFF
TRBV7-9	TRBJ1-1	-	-	TGTGCCAGCAGCTCCGGGACTCTCCCTAGGGAGAACACTGAAGCTTTCTTT	CASSSGTLPRENTEAFF
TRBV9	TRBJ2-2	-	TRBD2	TGTGCCAGCAGCGTAAGGACTAGCGGGAGGACCGGGGAGCTGTTTTTT	CASSVRTSGRTGELFF
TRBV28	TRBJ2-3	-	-	TGTGCCAGCAGTTCGTCGGCGCTTAGCACAGATACGCAGTATTTT	CASSSSALSTDTQYF
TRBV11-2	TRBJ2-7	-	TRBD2	TGTGCCAGCAGCTTAGACAGAGCGGGAGTGATTTACGAGCAGTACTTC	CASSLDRAGVIYEQYF
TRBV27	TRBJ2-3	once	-	TGTGCCAGCAGTCTTCAGGACCTCACAGATACGCAGTATTTT	CASSLQDLTDTQYF
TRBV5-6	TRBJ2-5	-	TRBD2	TGTGCCAGCAGCATAGGGACTACCTTCCAAGAGACCCAGTACTTC	CASSIGTTFQETQYF
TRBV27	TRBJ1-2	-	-	TGTGCCAGCAGTTTCGGCAGGACCTATGGCTACACCTTC	CASSFGRTYGYTF
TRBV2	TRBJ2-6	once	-	TGTGCCAGCAGTGAAGGAGTATTCCTCTCTGGGGCCAACGTCCTGACTTTC	CASSEGVFLSGANVLTF
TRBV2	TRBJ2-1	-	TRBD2	TGTGCCAGCAGGTGGACAGAACTAGCGGGAGGGCCGAATGAGCAGTTCTTC	CASRWTELAGGPNEQFF
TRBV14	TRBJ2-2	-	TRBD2	TGTGCCAGCAGCCTCCTACTAGCGGGAGATGTGGACACCGGGGAGCTGTTTTTT	CASSLLLAGDVDTGELFF
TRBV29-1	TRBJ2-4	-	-	TGCAGCGTTGGTATGAGGGGCTTAGTGGGAAACATTCAGTACTTC	CSVGMRGLVGNIQYF
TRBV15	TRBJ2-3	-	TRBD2	TGTGCCACCAGCGGGCGACTAGCGGGAGCTGCAGATACGCAGTATTTT	CATSGRLAGAADTQYF
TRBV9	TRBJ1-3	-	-	TGTGCCAGCAGCGTAGGGGGCAGGAGCTCTGGAAACACCATATATTTT	CASSVGGRSSGNTIYF
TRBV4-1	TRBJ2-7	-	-	TGCGCCAGCAGCCAAAGCGCCAAGATCCAGTCCCCCTACGAGCAGTACTTC	CASSQSAKIQSPYEQYF
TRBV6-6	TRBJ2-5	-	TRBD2	TGTGCCAGCAGTTACTGGGGGGGAGAGACCCAGTACTTC	CASSYWGGETQYF
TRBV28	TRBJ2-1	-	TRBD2	TGTGCCAGCAGTTTCCCTACTAGCGGGATGGGCAATGAGCAGTTCTTC	CASSFPTSGMGNEQFF
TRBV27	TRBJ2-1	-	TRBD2	TGTGCCAGCAGTTTAAGCGGGAGCTCCTACAATGAGCAGTTCTTC	CASSLSGSSYNEQFF
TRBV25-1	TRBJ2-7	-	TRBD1	TGTGCCACCATGACAGGGGCCGCCTACGAGCAGTACTTC	CATMTGAAYEQYF
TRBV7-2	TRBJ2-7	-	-	TGTGCCAGCAGTTCCCCGCTTTGGGGCTACGAGCAGTACTTC	CASSSPLWGYEQYF
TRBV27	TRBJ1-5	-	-	TGTGCCAGCAGTTTTGGGGGGTATAGCAATCAGCCCCAGCATTTT	CASSFGGYSNQPQHF
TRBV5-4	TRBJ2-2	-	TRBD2	TGTGCCAGCATCGACCGCGGACTAGCGGGCAACACCGGGGAGCTGTTTTTT	CASIDRGLAGNTGELFF
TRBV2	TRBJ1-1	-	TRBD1	TGTGCAGACAGGGCCACTGAAGCTTTCTTT	CADRATEAFF
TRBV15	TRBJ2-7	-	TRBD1	TGTGCCACCAGCAGGGAGACAGGGGGCAGAAACGAGCAGTACTTC	CATSRETGGRNEQYF
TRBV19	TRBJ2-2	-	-	TGTGCCAGTAGTCTGCTAGCCTCCGGGGAGCTGTTTTTT	CASSLLASGELFF
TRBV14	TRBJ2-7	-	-	TGTGCCAGCAGCCCAGGCGGCTACGAGCAGTACTTC	CASSPGGYEQYF
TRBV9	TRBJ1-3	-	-	TGTGCCAGCAGCCCGGGGGGAGGCACCATATATTTT	CASSPGGGTIYF
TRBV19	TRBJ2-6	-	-	TGTGCCAGTAGTATTGTCGTGGGAGGTAGTAGGGGGAGGAGGTCTGGGGCCAACGTCCTGACTTTC	CASSIVVGGSRGRRSGANVLTF
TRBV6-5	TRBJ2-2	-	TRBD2	TGTGCCAGCAGTGTCAGAGGACTAGCGAGCGGGGAGCTGTTTTTT	CASSVRGLASGELFF
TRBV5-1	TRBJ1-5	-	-	TGCGCCAGCAGCTTGGACCCCAATCAGCCCCAGCATTTT	CASSLDPNQPQHF
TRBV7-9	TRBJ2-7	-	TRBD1	TGTGCCAGCAGCAGCCGGGACAGACACTACGAGCAGTACTTC	CASSSRDRHYEQYF
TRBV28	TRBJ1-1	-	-	TGTGCCAGCAGTGCAGAGTACACTGAAGCTTTCTTT	CASSAEYTEAFF